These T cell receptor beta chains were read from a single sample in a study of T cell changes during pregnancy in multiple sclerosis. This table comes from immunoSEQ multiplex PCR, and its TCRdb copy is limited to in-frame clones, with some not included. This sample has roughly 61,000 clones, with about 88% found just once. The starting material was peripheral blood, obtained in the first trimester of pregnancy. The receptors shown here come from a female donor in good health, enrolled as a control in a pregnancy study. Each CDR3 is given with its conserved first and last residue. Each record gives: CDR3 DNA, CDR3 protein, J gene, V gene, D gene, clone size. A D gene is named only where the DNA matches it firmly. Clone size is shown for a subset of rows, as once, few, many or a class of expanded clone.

DNA: TGCGCCAGCAGCCAGGGGGACAGGGGCGGGGAGACCCAGTACTTC
CDR3: CASSQGDRGGETQYF
J: TRBJ2-5
V: TRBV4-1
D: TRBD1
size: .

DNA: TGTGCCAGCAGCTTGGCCCCCGGGACAGCCTACGAGCAGTACTTC
CDR3: CASSLAPGTAYEQYF
J: TRBJ2-7
V: TRBV5-5
D: TRBD1
size: .

DNA: TGTGCCAGCAGTCTTTACTTGAGCTCCTACGAGCAGTACTTC
CDR3: CASSLYLSSYEQYF
J: TRBJ2-7
V: TRBV7-2
D: .
size: .

DNA: TGCAGCGTTGGGACAGGGTCCGCCGAGACCCAGTACTTC
CDR3: CSVGTGSAETQYF
J: TRBJ2-5
V: TRBV29-1
D: TRBD1
size: .

DNA: TGTGCCAGCAGCCAAGTGCAGGGCAGGACACCCCTCCACTTT
CDR3: CASSQVQGRTPLHF
J: TRBJ1-6
V: TRBV14
D: .
size: once

DNA: TGTGCCAGCAGCTTAGGCGGGACAGGGAGGAACGAGCAGTACTTC
CDR3: CASSLGGTGRNEQYF
J: TRBJ2-7
V: TRBV13
D: TRBD1
size: .

DNA: TGTGCCAGTACAGGATCCTACGAGCAGTACTTC
CDR3: CASTGSYEQYF
J: TRBJ2-7
V: TRBV6-1
D: .
size: .

DNA: TGTGCCAGCAGTTTAGAGGTAGCGGGAGTGGGTGAGCAGTACTTC
CDR3: CASSLEVAGVGEQYF
J: TRBJ2-7
V: TRBV27
D: TRBD2
size: .

DNA: TGTGCCTGGACCTATGGTTGGGACAGAAATGTGAACACTGAAGCTTTCTTT
CDR3: CAWTYGWDRNVNTEAFF
J: TRBJ1-1
V: TRBV30
D: TRBD1
size: .

DNA: TGTGCCAGCGCCACAGACGGGAACACCGGGGAGCTGTTTTTT
CDR3: CASATDGNTGELFF
J: TRBJ2-2
V: TRBV19
D: .
size: .

DNA: TGTGCCAGCAGTTCTGCCCAAGCGGGAGGAAGCAATGAGCAGTTCTTC
CDR3: CASSSAQAGGSNEQFF
J: TRBJ2-1
V: TRBV28
D: TRBD2
size: .